This passage covers 30 T cell receptor beta chains from one sample sequenced in a study of OX40 agonist ivuxolimab in advanced cancers. Sequencing used immunoSEQ multiplex PCR; TCRdb keeps in-frame clones, though not all of them. The sample carries approximately 60,000 clones, around 87% recorded once. The sample consisted of CD4+ or CD8+ T cells sorted from blood, taken in a trial of the OX40 agonist ivuxolimab. The receptor source for this set is an adult with an advanced solid tumor such as melanoma, head and neck, liver or kidney cancer.

This clone was recorded once. The chain carries TRBV28 and TRBJ2-4; D might be TRBD1 or TRBD2, each matching 5 bases. Per germline, CDR1 MDHEN and CDR2 SYDVKM. V dropped 5 bases and J dropped 9 bases, with 14 bases sitting between them. The length of the CDR3 is 13 residues. The CDR3 DNA follows: TGTGCCAGCAGTCAACGGGACCTCGGCATTCAGTACTTC. Translating gives CASSQRDLGIQYF.

The J gene is TRBJ1-2, the V gene TRBV5-6; the D is unclear. Germline CDR1 SGHDT, CDR2 YYEEEE. The length of the CDR3 is 14 residues. Trimming cost V 0 bases and J 6 bases, with 12 bases left between them. The CDR3 loop is CASSLGELLNGYTF. The CDR3 region has the DNA TGTGCCAGCAGCTTGGGGGAATTGCTCAATGGCTACACCTTC.

A few counts support this clone. The CDR3 is CASSFQGNTEAFF. CDR3 coding DNA: TGCGCCAGCAGCTTCCAGGGGAACACTGAAGCTTTCTTT. The rearrangement links TRBV5-1 to TRBJ1-1; possibly TRBD1 for D (5 bases). V was clipped by 2 bases and J by 1 base, with 6 bases between them. The CDR3 has 13 amino acids. The germline CDR1 and CDR2 sequences are SGHRS and YFSETQ.

The chain uses TRBV5-1 and TRBJ1-1, with D unresolved. Germline CDR1 is SGHRS and CDR2 is YFSETQ. Between the trimmed V and J ends, which lost 4 bases and 2 bases, there was a span of 15 bases. The CDR3 loop spans 15 amino acids. The CDR3 DNA sequence: TGCGCCAGCAGCGCGGCAGCAAATATTAACACTGAAGCTTTCTTT. Amino acid sequence: CASSAAANINTEAFF.

This clone was seen more than once but under ten times. This chain connects TRBV4-3 to TRBJ1-3; possibly TRBD1 for D (5 bases). The germline V gene has CDR1 LGHNA and CDR2 YSLEER. This CDR3 contains 15 residues. V was cut by 4 bases and J by 3 bases, with 13 bases left in between. CDR3 region: CASSPERQGGNTIYF. In DNA form, the CDR3 reads TGCGCCAGCAGCCCCGAAAGGCAGGGTGGAAACACCATATATTTT.

The chain has TRBV27 and TRBJ1-1, with D uncertain. The ends were cut back, 9 bases at V and 3 bases at J, with 14 bases in the middle. The length of the CDR3 is 13 residues. Germline values: CDR1 MNHEY, CDR2 SMNVEV (reference sequence). CDR3 coding DNA: TGTGCCAGTCAGGAGCGTCGGTACACTGAAGCTTTCTTT. Amino acids: CASQERRYTEAFF.

The rearrangement joins TRBV7-3 to TRBJ1-1; D perhaps matches TRBD1 (5 bases). CDR1 is SGHTA and CDR2 is FQGTGA in the germline V gene. The CDR3 totals 13 residues. With 2 bases removed from V and 2 bases from J, the gap between germline ends came to 6 bases. The CDR3 nucleotides read TGTGCCAGCAGCTTAGACAGTAACACTGAAGCTTTCTTT. Its translation: CASSLDSNTEAFF.

This clone was seen more than once but under ten times. The rearrangement uses TRBV25-1 and TRBJ2-3; D gene unclear. The germline CDR1 and CDR2 sequences are MGHDK and SYGVNS. This CDR3 comprises 16 residues. Trimming took 0 bases from V and 0 from J, leaving 10 bases between them. The CDR3 sequence: CASSEYGRASTDTQYF. Here the CDR3 DNA reads TGTGCCAGCAGTGAATATGGCAGAGCTAGCACAGATACGCAGTATTTT.

The chain carries TRBV6-5 and TRBJ2-5; D unclear. The CDR3 extends over 13 amino acids. V was pared by 6 bases and J by 0 bases, with 8 bases between. The germline CDR1 and CDR2 sequences are MNHEY and SVGAGI. The CDR3 loop reads CASRIQNQETQYF. CDR3 in DNA: TGTGCCAGCAGAATACAGAACCAAGAGACCCAGTACTTC.

The CDR3 nucleotides are TGTGCCAGCAGCCCTTCCCGGGGAGAGACAGAAAATACAGGCGAGCAGTACTTC. Translated, it gives CASSPSRGETENTGEQYF. V usage is TRBV5-6 and J usage is TRBJ2-7; TRBD1 or TRBD2 may be the D gene (5 bases each). V lost 4 bases and J lost 6, with 29 bases in between. The CDR3 contains 18 residues. CDR1 SGHDT and CDR2 YYEEEE come from the germline V gene. The variable domain in full, completed from reference TRBV5-6 and TRBJ2-7, reads DAGVTQSPTHLIKTRGQQVTLRCSPKSGHDTVSWYQQALGQGPQFIFQYYEEEERQRGNFPDRFSGHQFPNYSSELNVNALLLGDSALYLCASSPSRGETENTGEQYFGPGTRLTVT.

The table lists this clone with a few counts. The chain links TRBV11-2 to TRBJ2-7, with D possibly being TRBD2 (6 bases). V lost 3 bases, J lost 3 bases, and 15 bases lay in between. This CDR3 is built from 15 residues. Germline V gene data show CDR1 as SGHAT and CDR2 as FQNNGV. CDR3 protein: CASSLGRRRIYEQYF. CDR3 nucleotide sequence: TGTGCCAGCAGCTTGGGGAGGCGCAGGATCTACGAGCAGTACTTC.

The chain joins TRBV27 to TRBJ2-4; D is possibly TRBD1 (6 bases). The ends were cut back, 5 bases at V and 2 bases at J, with 13 bases in the middle. CDR3 size: 15 residues. Germline lookup yields CDR1 MNHEY and CDR2 SMNVEV (reference sequence). The chain's CDR3 is CASSARGTTKNIQYF. For the CDR3, the DNA is TGTGCCAGCAGTGCCAGGGGTACGACCAAAAACATTCAGTACTTC.

This rearrangement joins TRBV28 to TRBJ2-3; no firm D call. Germline V gives CDR1 MDHEN, CDR2 SYDVKM. This CDR3 has 13 residues. Trimming stripped 11 bases from V and 0 bases from J, with 12 bases between. DNA of the CDR3: TGTGCCGCCGCTTCCGGGAGCACAGATACGCAGTATTTT. It is translated as CAAASGSTDTQYF.

The chain carries TRBV29-1 and TRBJ2-7; D may be TRBD1 (7 bases). With 4 bases removed from V and 7 bases from J, the gap between germline ends came to 17 bases. The CDR3 loop spans 13 amino acids. Germline-derived CDR1 and CDR2 are SQVTM and ANQGSEA. Here the CDR3 DNA reads TGCAGCGTTGTGGAGGGGGCGGCGCGGGAGCAGTACTTC. The encoded protein is CSVVEGAAREQYF.

The rearrangement uses TRBV19 and TRBJ1-1; D uncertain. The CDR3 covers 14 residues. Trimming took off 8 bases at V and 1 base at J, with 14 bases between the two ends. In germline, CDR1 is LNHDA, CDR2 SQIVND (reference sequence). CDR3 sequence: CASSKWLPNTEAFF. The CDR3 DNA follows: TGTGCCAGTTCCAAATGGCTTCCGAACACTGAAGCTTTCTTT.

CDR3 in amino acids: CASSVGGNSNQPQHF. CDR3 nucleotides: TGTGCCAGCAGCGTAGGGGGGAATAGCAATCAGCCCCAGCATTTT. This chain joins TRBV9 and TRBJ1-5; D may be TRBD1 (5 bases). Between the trimmed V and J ends, which lost 0 bases and 0 bases, there was a span of 7 bases. The CDR3 length is 15 residues. CDR1 is SGDLS, CDR2 YYNGEE, per germline.

This chain links TRBV5-1 with TRBJ2-5, with D perhaps TRBD2 (7 bases). The V gene lost 0 bases and the J gene lost 5 bases, with 17 bases spanning the gap. The CDR3 is 16 residues long. The germline V gene has CDR1 SGHRS and CDR2 YFSETQ. CDR3 loop: CASSLAEGGDGETQYF. The CDR3, as DNA: TGCGCCAGCAGCTTGGCCGAAGGGGGGGATGGGGAGACCCAGTACTTC.

The chain carries TRBV14 and TRBJ2-3; unclear D gene. The CDR3 is 11 residues long. Germline CDR1 reads SGHDN; CDR2 reads FVKESK. Trimming took 4 bases from V and 9 from J, leaving 8 bases between them. The CDR3 region has the DNA TGTGCCAGCAGCCCTCCCGGGACGCAGTATTTT. This sequence encodes CASSPPGTQYF.

The chain joins TRBV14 to TRBJ2-2; perhaps D is TRBD1 or TRBD2 (5 bases each). Germline-derived CDR1 and CDR2 are SGHDN and FVKESK. Trimming took 5 bases from V and 5 from J, leaving 12 bases between them. This CDR3 is built from 14 residues. The CDR3 DNA sequence: TGTGCCAGCAGCTCGGGACCTTTGACCGGGGAGCTGTTTTTT. The encoded protein is CASSSGPLTGELFF.

The rearrangement links TRBV18 to TRBJ2-1; TRBD2 aligns across 13 bases. The ends lost 3 bases at V and 9 bases at J; junction bases unmatched: 8. CDR1 is KGHSH and CDR2 is LQKENI in the germline V gene. The CDR3 runs 16 residues. CDR3 in DNA: TGTGCCAGCTCACCCCCACTAGCGGGAGGGCTCGGTGAGCAGTTCTTC. Its translation: CASSPPLAGGLGEQFF.

This clone showed up just once. The CDR3 nucleotides are TGTGCCAGCAGCTTTGCCGTGGGCTCTGGAAACACCATATATTTT. This translates into CASSFAVGSGNTIYF. The V gene is TRBV7-7, the J gene TRBJ1-3; D gene ambiguous. Trimming removed 3 bases at V and 0 bases at J, with 9 bases between. The CDR3 has 15 amino acids. The germline V gene encodes CDR1 SSHAT and CDR2 FNYEAQ (reference sequence). Drawing the rest from reference TRBV7-7 and TRBJ1-3, the complete variable domain is GAGVSQSPRYKVTKRGQDVTLRCDPISSHATLYWYQQALGQGPEFLTYFNYEAQPDKSGLPSDRFSAERPEGSISTLTIQRTEQRDSAMYRCASSFAVGSGNTIYFGEGSWLTVV.

V gene TRBV7-9 combines with J gene TRBJ2-7, with D possibly being TRBD1 (7 bases). Germline values: CDR1 SEHNR, CDR2 FQNEAQ (reference sequence). Trimming shortened V by 1 base and J by 5 bases, and 12 bases separated the two germline ends. The CDR3 spans 14 residues. DNA for the CDR3: TGTGCCAGCAGCTTAGAAGGAGGGGGCCACGAGCAGTACTTC. As protein: CASSLEGGGHEQYF. The entire variable domain, with the rest obtained from reference TRBV7-9 and TRBJ2-7, is as follows: DTGVSQNPRHKITKRGQNVTFRCDPISEHNRLYWYRQTLGQGPEFLTYFQNEAQLEKSRLLSDRFSAERPKGSFSTLEIQRTEQGDSAMYLCASSLEGGGHEQYFGPGTRLTVT.

The genes are TRBV5-1 and TRBJ2-3, with D tentatively TRBD2 (6 bases). The V gene lost 2 bases and the J gene lost 0 bases, with 10 bases spanning the gap. In germline, CDR1 is SGHRS, CDR2 YFSETQ. This CDR3 is 15 amino acids long. CDR3 protein: CASSLGGISTDTQYF. DNA for the CDR3: TGCGCCAGCAGCTTAGGCGGGATTAGCACAGATACGCAGTATTTT.

The chain recombines TRBV15 with TRBJ2-6, with 8 bases matching TRBD2. The CDR3 loop spans 18 amino acids. V shed 0 bases and J 0 bases; nucleotides not matched to a gene: 4. Germline V gene sequence: CDR1 LNHNV, CDR2 YYDKDF (reference sequence). As DNA, the CDR3 is TGTGCCACCAGCAGAGATCCCGGGGGGGCCTCTGGGGCCAACGTCCTGACTTTC. Translating gives CATSRDPGGASGANVLTF.

CDR3 bases: TGCGCCAGCAGCTCTGCAGGGATGAACACTGAAGCTTTCTTT. Translation: CASSSAGMNTEAFF. This chain uses TRBV5-1 with TRBJ1-1, with D possibly matching TRBD1 (5 bases). Trimming removed 3 bases at V and 0 bases at J, with 9 bases between. This CDR3 is 14 amino acids long. Germline CDR1 and CDR2: SGHRS and YFSETQ.

The CDR3 coding sequence is TGCGCCAGCAGTGAGTCTGGGACTTACACAGATACGCAGTATTTT. This sequence encodes CASSESGTYTDTQYF. This rearrangement joins TRBV10-2 to TRBJ2-3; TRBD2 is a possible D gene (6 bases). V was clipped by 0 bases and J by 2 bases, with 9 bases between them. The germline CDR1 and CDR2 sequences are WSHSY and SAAADI. The CDR3 totals 15 residues.

The chain is built from TRBV5-1 and TRBJ2-2; 7 positions match TRBD1. Germline values: CDR1 SGHRS, CDR2 YFSETQ. V shed 4 bases, J shed 5 bases, and the junction held 5 bases outside the gene matches. This CDR3 is built from 14 residues. This chain's CDR3 is CASSPDRMTGELFF. The CDR3 DNA follows: TGCGCCAGCAGCCCGGACAGGATGACCGGGGAGCTGTTTTTT. The full variable domain, with the rest looked up from reference TRBV5-1 and TRBJ2-2, is KAGVTQTPRYLIKTRGQQVTLSCSPISGHRSVSWYQQTPGQGLQFLFEYFSETQRNKGNFPGRFSGRQFSNSRSEMNVSTLELGDSALYLCASSPDRMTGELFFGEGSRLTVL.

This clone turned up a few times. This chain joins TRBV19 and TRBJ1-5; D gene unclear. The CDR3 runs 15 residues. V was pared by 2 bases and J by 10 bases, with 18 bases between. The germline gives CDR1 LNHDA, CDR2 SQIVND (reference sequence). The CDR3 DNA follows: TGTGCCAGTAGTATAAAAGGTTTCGCTCCGGTACCCCAGCATTTT. This gives the protein CASSIKGFAPVPQHF.

The chain has TRBV5-4 and TRBJ2-1; 7 bases fit TRBD1. With V trimmed by 0 bases and J by 5 bases, 5 bases remained unmatched. Germline V CDR1 and CDR2: SGHNT, YYREEE (reference sequence). This CDR3 spans 15 amino acids. The CDR3 protein is CASSLDLDRDNEQFF. In DNA form, the CDR3 reads TGTGCCAGCAGCTTGGACCTAGACAGGGACAATGAGCAGTTCTTC. Filled out from reference TRBV5-4 and TRBJ2-1, the complete variable domain reads ETGVTQSPTHLIKTRGQQVTLRCSSQSGHNTVSWYQQALGQGPQFIFQYYREEENGRGNFPPRFSGLQFPNYSSELNVNALELDDSALYLCASSLDLDRDNEQFFGPGTRLTVL.

The rearrangement uses TRBV4-3 and TRBJ2-3, with D perhaps being TRBD1 or TRBD2 (5 bases each). Per germline, CDR1 LGHNA and CDR2 YSLEER. V was shortened by 3 bases and J by 0 bases, with 13 bases between the two germline ends. CDR3 length: 16 amino acids. The CDR3 loop reads CASSQTGTYSTDTQYF. The CDR3 coding sequence is TGCGCCAGCAGCCAGACCGGGACCTATAGCACAGATACGCAGTATTTT.